The present T cell receptor beta chain was sequenced within a study of T cells in Graves' hyperthyroidism and ophthalmopathy (dated by TCRdb to the late 2010s). Regarding the research as a whole: Peripheral blood samples were taken at initial diagnosis, before any treatment was given. The paper describes TCR Vbeta CDR3 sequencing of 120 to 150 peripheral blood samples, made up of around 41 ophthalmopathy patients, 70 to 80 hyperthyroidism patients and 17 progressor patients. Once sampling was done, hyperthyroidism patients were given methimazole at a starting dose of 30 mg daily, whereas ophthalmopathy patients were given high-dose intravenous methylprednisolone. To identify TCR V-J signatures that set the groups apart, the researchers used a discovery cohort of 90 to 100 patients, made up of roughly 40 with Graves' ophthalmopathy and 55 to 65 with stable Graves' hyperthyroidism. Thyroid tissue and blood T-cell repertoires from several Graves' hyperthyroidism patients were also compared in the study. The 100 or so discovery patients were divided at random into training and test sets in a 7:3 ratio. Whether ophthalmopathy could be predicted prospectively was tested in an independent validation cohort made up of roughly 19 hyperthyroidism patients plus 17 patients who later progressed to ophthalmopathy.

Points the paper makes about the study in general: Ophthalmopathy was separated from stable hyperthyroidism by a 13 V-J signature model, with roughly 88% sensitivity and approximately 81% specificity obtained in cross-validation and 80%/75% obtained in testing. Most expanded thyroid clonotypes (frequency above 0.001) were also detected in blood, a finding suggesting that blood repertoires may reflect thyroid immune responses. Sample size was not statistically predetermined, and blinding of investigators to group allocation was not performed. In validation, progression to ophthalmopathy was predicted by the model with 70.59% sensitivity and 72.22% specificity, a median of about 6.4 months before onset.

From the cysteine up to the phenylalanine, the CDR3 has a length of 16 residues. Kept here is only the CDR3 DNA, which spans 48 bases and is read in frame from base 1. The germline V gene (reference sequence) specifies LNHDA as CDR1 and SQIVND as CDR2. V is cut back by 0 bases and J by 3 bases, with 5 bases in the junction unmatched. TCR beta CDR3 regions were amplified from RNA transcripts. The first round of RT-PCR for the TCR CDR3 was performed with the HTBI primer set and the Qiagen OneStep RT-PCR kit. Libraries were constructed in a second round of multiplex PCR, after which size selection and purification were performed. Paired-end sequencing of the libraries was performed with 100 bp reads on an Illumina HiSeq2000. As for how the authors treated the data: SOAPnuke was used to process the raw data, throwing out any read that contained adapters or uncalled bases, had a mean Phred below 15, or lacked an exact constant-primer or identifier match. COPE v1.2.5 was used to merge high-quality paired reads, and clonotypes were defined as unique nucleotide sequences. MiTCR v1.1 was used to align clonotypes to the IMGT TRBV, TRBD and TRBJ reference segments. Only V-J combinations with frequency above 0.0001, covering 99% to 99.2% of repertoires, were analysed. The TCS score was defined as the ratio of F50 (clonal expansion) to E x V (chaos), calculated using BLOSUM62-based TCRdist between CDR3 peptides within each V-J. Welch's t-statistics and random forest reduced fewer than 600 V-J features to under 15, which were used in a naive Bayes classifier (R e1071). TCRdb reworked the public reads: Q25 trimming with fastp, MiXCR clone assembly, productive beta chains retained. All rows with the same CDR3 protein become a single entry with the most common DNA and genes. These V and J calls are TCRdb output, not the study's own analysis. Recorded for this sample are approximately 620,000 distinct CDR3 sequences; more than 11% of them occurred a single time. The top ten hold under 7% of the sample.

Hyperthyroidism patients were newly diagnosed, had a disease duration of under 2 months, and were aged 18 to 65 years. Patients with uncontrolled infections, other autoimmune diseases, pregnancy or lactation were excluded. Diagnoses were established on the basis of clinical symptoms, serum thyroxine and TRAb, thyroid ultrasound, and orbital computed tomography. For progressor patients, blood was drawn at the first diagnosis of hyperthyroidism, before any ophthalmopathy symptoms had appeared. PBMCs were isolated from approximately 10 ml of fresh peripheral blood by Ficoll-Paque density gradient centrifugation. Progressor patients were first diagnosed with Graves' hyperthyroidism and then developed ophthalmopathy during follow-up. Total RNA was extracted with Trizol reagent, and quality was checked on an Agilent 2100 Bioanalyzer. As concerns this clonotype: It lacks a known antigen. Base qualities were left out, and no much larger clone turns up one base away.

The chain was built from TRBV19 and TRBJ2-1; a stretch of 7 junction bases matches TRBD2. This TCR derives from a woman aged 30 to 39 with Graves' hyperthyroidism that later progressed to Graves' ophthalmopathy. The sequencing input was blood. The CDR3 amino acid sequence is: CASSIEQLALYNEQFF. At the DNA level, the sequence is TGTGCCAGTAGTATAGAACAACTAGCGCTCTACAATGAGCAGTTCTTC.